This T cell receptor beta chain was recorded in a study of spatial heterogeneity in lung cancer. From the 5' RACE reads, TCRdb called clonotypes with MiXCR, one entry per CDR3 protein. The data contain 55,000 to 75,000 distinct CDR3 sequences, 8% to 10% of them seen just once; the ten biggest clones take up approximately 2%. The V gene end was trimmed by 6 bases and the J gene end by 4 bases; junction bases not matched to a gene: 5. CDR3 size: 14 residues. Germline loops: CDR1 MNHEY, CDR2 SMNVEV (reference sequence). Stated time point: blood at routine non-recurrence follow-up after resection. Whole RNA from tumor, nontumor lung or frozen PBMC was sequenced unsorted. This clonotype appeared many times.

The TCR originated in a female donor with early-stage non-small cell lung cancer. Sequencing was performed on PBMCs, taken at follow-up. The chain carries TRBV27 and TRBJ2-1, with TRBD2 matching 8 bases. CDR3 sequence reads: CASRGREGYNEQFF. For the CDR3, the DNA is TGTGCCAGCAGGGGACGGGAGGGGTACAATGAGCAGTTCTTC.